This record looks at one T cell receptor beta chain sequence and its context. Germline V gene lookup returns CDR1 ENHRY and CDR2 SYGVKD. V was cut by 0 bases and J by 2 bases, with 26 bases left in between. This CDR3 has 21 amino acids. The record originates from a study of cytomegalovirus exposure and HLA in healthy donors. Use of 60 Vbeta and 13 Jbeta primers characterized the PCR. Clones were sequenced by immunoSEQ multiplex PCR, and TCRdb holds only the in-frame ones, with some missing. The sample records some 130,000 clones, approximately 82% being singletons. V usage is TRBV10-3 and J usage is TRBJ1-5, with TRBD1 as a possible D gene (5 bases). Material: PBMCs. The receptor was isolated from a boy aged 2 to 10 in good health and CMV-seronegative. CDR3 coding DNA: TGTGCCATCAGTGAGTCGTTTGGCAGGGCTGGTACCCCCGAAGGCAATCAGCCCCAGCATTTT. Amino acids: CAISESFGRAGTPEGNQPQHF.